This record looks at one TCR beta chain sequence and its context. Its antigen is undetermined. Included in the TCR beta cDNA libraries were unique molecular identifiers. One entry per CDR3 protein results from TCRdb running MiXCR on the PCR reads. In the table there are roughly 430,000 distinct CDR3 sequences, about 39% of which are singletons. The data derive from a study of post-analysis software for immune sequencing data. Overall study: Secondary progressive, relapsing-remitting and progressive-relapsing multiple sclerosis were among the included disease courses.

The V and J ends lost 1 base and 0 bases respectively, with 23 bases between them. This CDR3 has 20 amino acids. Germline assignment: CDR1 SEHNR and CDR2 FQNEAQ (reference sequence). Findings of the study overall: Patients showed TRBV5-6, TRBV5-1 and TRBV20-1 among four to six TRBV segments more frequent than in controls.

The gene calls are TRBV7-9 and TRBJ2-3; D may match TRBD1 or TRBD2 (6 bases each). Sequenced sample: blood. The sequence came from a girl aged 2-9 years with multiple sclerosis. The chain's CDR3 is CASSLVVRALGGTSTDTQYF. The DNA of the CDR3 is TGTGCCAGCAGCTTAGTTGTCAGAGCGTTGGGGGGCACGAGCACAGATACGCAGTATTTT.